A single TCR beta chain is shown here with its context. This sample is drawn from a study of T cell responses to AZD1222 COVID-19 vaccine. Produced via immunoSEQ multiplex PCR; TCRdb's table is partial and in-frame only. This sample carries under 70,000 clones, around 90% of them seen once, and the ten largest clones take roughly 14%. The CDR3 runs to 13 residues. The ends were cut back, 0 bases at V and 3 bases at J, with 3 bases in the middle. Germline loops: CDR1 MNHEY, CDR2 SMNVEV (reference sequence). The source of this sequence is an adult who received the AZD1222 COVID-19 vaccine. The source material was peripheral blood, sampled 28 days after the second AZD1222 dose. V usage is TRBV27 and J usage is TRBJ1-5; no reliable D call. The CDR3 spells CASSLSLNQPQHF. The CDR3 nucleotides read TGTGCCAGCAGTTTATCCCTCAATCAGCCCCAGCATTTT.